The clone carrying this T cell receptor (beta chain) showed up many times. The yield of each sequencing run was over 180 million TCR-beta sequences from 15-18 subjects. MiXCR, run by TCRdb on the 5' RACE reads, gives a single entry per CDR3 protein. The repertoire has about 58,000 distinct CDR3 sequences, 3% to 4% of them found once; the top ten carry 6% to 8.5%. The V gene end was trimmed by 3 bases and the J gene end by 0 bases; junction bases not matched to a gene: 8. Germline V gene lookup returns CDR1 SGHKS and CDR2 YYEKEE (reference sequence). The CDR3 is 17 residues long. This entry belongs to a study of neurological immune-mediated disorders.

The chain carries TRBV5-5 and TRBJ2-2, with 7 bases lining up with TRBD1. This receptor was obtained from a woman aged 60-70 years with multiple sclerosis. Sequenced input: PBMCs. Written as DNA, the CDR3 is TGTGCCAGCAGCTGGGACAGCCTAATCGCGAACACCGGGGAGCTGTTTTTT. It translates to CASSWDSLIANTGELFF. The whole variable domain, filled in from reference TRBV5-5 and TRBJ2-2, reads DAGVTQSPTHLIKTRGQQVTLRCSPISGHKSVSWYQQVLGQGPQFIFQYYEKEERGRGNFPDRFSARQFPNYSSELNVNALLLGDSALYLCASSWDSLIANTGELFFGEGSRLTVL.